These T cell receptor beta chains were read from a single sample in a study of blood T cell repertoires in COVID-19. Generated by immunoSEQ multiplex PCR, the TCRdb table keeps only in-frame clones and is missing some. The sample shows 200,000 to 250,000 clones, under 90% of them seen only once. Sequenced input: peripheral blood. These receptor sequences come from a woman older than 75 with COVID-19, enrolled during active disease. CDR3s include the opening cysteine and the closing phenylalanine or tryptophan. The D gene is left open where the match is weak. Size is stated for part of the rows, as once, few or many counts, or as a class when the clone is expanded.

>.|.|TRBV21-1|TRBJ2-2
CASSKAHPRWTGTSTGELFF
TGTGCCAGCAGCAAAGCCCATCCTCGTTGGACAGGGACAAGTACCGGGGAGCTGTTTTTT
>few|TRBD1|TRBV10-3|TRBJ2-3
CAISGTGGTDTQYF
TGTGCCATCAGTGGGACAGGTGGCACAGATACGCAGTATTTT
>.|.|TRBV19|TRBJ1-4
CASSNEAGVSKVTNEKLFF
TGTGCCAGTAGTAACGAGGCCGGGGTTTCAAAGGTGACTAATGAAAAACTGTTTTTT
>.|TRBD1|TRBV28|TRBJ2-2
CATGTGGPGELFF
TGTGCCACAGGGACAGGGGGCCCCGGGGAGCTGTTTTTT
>.|TRBD1|TRBV28|TRBJ2-5
CASSSGQGAPLWTQYF
TGTGCCAGCAGTTCAGGACAGGGGGCCCCACTTTGGACCCAGTACTTC
>.|.|TRBV5-4|TRBJ1-6
CASSLVGTGSPLHF
TGTGCCAGCAGCTTGGTTGGGACTGGATCACCCCTCCACTTT
>once|TRBD2|TRBV6-5|TRBJ2-7
CASSRLAGGSYEQYF
TGTGCCAGCTCCCGGCTAGCGGGGGGCTCCTACGAGCAGTACTTC
>.|TRBD2|TRBV3-1/TRBV3-2|TRBJ2-3
CASSPNRGGTSTQYF
TGTGCCAGCAGCCCGAACCGGGGGGGTACGAGTACGCAGTATTTT
>.|.|TRBV3-1/TRBV3-2|TRBJ1-6
CASSPLPGLDYNSPLHF
TGTGCCAGCAGCCCTCTTCCAGGGTTGGACTATAATTCACCCCTCCACTTT
>.|TRBD1|TRBV7-2|TRBJ1-2
CASSLGTSGGANYGYTF
TGTGCCAGCAGCTTAGGGACTTCAGGGGGCGCGAACTATGGCTACACCTTC
>.|TRBD2|TRBV6-2/TRBV6-3|TRBJ2-2
CASSYGGLAGPYANTGELFF
TGTGCCAGCAGTTACGGCGGACTAGCGGGGCCATACGCGAACACCGGGGAGCTGTTTTTT
>.|.|TRBV12-3/TRBV12-4|TRBJ2-1
CASQTLLGEQFF
TGTGCCAGCCAAACCTTGCTAGGTGAGCAGTTCTTC
>.|.|TRBV14|TRBJ1-4
CASSQEGGPGEKLFF
TGTGCCAGCAGCCAAGAGGGGGGGCCGGGAGAAAAACTGTTTTTT
>.|.|TRBV5-1|TRBJ1-2
CASSLGTAEGYGYTF
TGCGCCAGCAGCTTGGGGACGGCCGAGGGCTATGGCTACACCTTC
>.|.|TRBV7-7|TRBJ1-1
CASSTQDRPLKGTEAFF
TGTGCTAGCAGCACCCAAGACAGACCACTTAAGGGGACTGAAGCTTTCTTT
>.|TRBD1|TRBV3-1/TRBV3-2|TRBJ1-4
CASSYATGTNEKLFF
TGTGCCAGCAGCTACGCGACAGGGACTAATGAAAAACTGTTTTTT
>.|TRBD1|TRBV3-1/TRBV3-2|TRBJ1-1
CASSPYRQGVSEAFF
TGTGCCAGCAGCCCATATAGACAGGGGGTCTCAGAAGCTTTCTTT
>.|TRBD2|TRBV2|TRBJ2-7
CASSFAAGGGNYEQYF
TGTGCCAGCAGTTTCGCAGCGGGCGGGGGGAACTACGAGCAGTACTTC
>.|TRBD1|TRBV6-5|TRBJ1-1
CASSYSRGTGGLAFF
TGTGCCAGCAGTTACTCGAGAGGGACAGGGGGCTTAGCTTTCTTT
>.|TRBD1|TRBV27|TRBJ1-2
CASRGQGAGDGYTF
TGTGCCAGCAGAGGACAGGGGGCTGGGGATGGCTACACCTTC
>once|TRBD1|TRBV2|TRBJ1-3
CASSVELSKWTGGNTIYF
TGTGCCAGCAGTGTAGAACTCTCCAAATGGACAGGGGGAAACACCATATATTTT
>.|.|TRBV6-1|TRBJ1-2
CASSENRAIGYTF
TGTGCCAGCAGTGAAAACAGGGCGATAGGCTACACCTTC
>.|TRBD1|TRBV4-2|TRBJ1-3
CASSQATGGPSGNTIYF
TGTGCCAGCAGCCAAGCAACAGGGGGTCCCTCTGGAAACACCATATATTTT
>.|TRBD1|TRBV11-2|TRBJ1-2
CASSLDPVQGASDGYTF
TGTGCCAGCAGCCTAGACCCTGTACAGGGGGCTTCAGATGGCTACACCTTC
>.|.|TRBV7-8|TRBJ1-2
CASTPRNTGQGYTF
TGTGCCAGCACCCCACGGAATACAGGGCAAGGCTACACCTTC
>.|.|TRBV13|TRBJ2-5
CASSSLAETQYF
TGTGCCAGCAGCTCCCTGGCAGAGACCCAGTACTTC
>.|TRBD2|TRBV5-4|TRBJ2-3
CASSSGGAGNTDTQYF
TGTGCCAGCAGCTCTGGGGGAGCGGGGAACACAGATACGCAGTATTTT
>.|.|TRBV28|TRBJ2-2
CASSLIGQGRGGELFF
TGTGCCAGCAGTTTAATTGGGCAGGGAAGAGGCGGGGAGCTGTTTTTT
>.|TRBD1|TRBV5-4|TRBJ2-7
CASRPGTGLYEQYF
TGTGCCAGCAGGCCCGGGACAGGGCTCTACGAGCAGTACTTC
>.|TRBD2|TRBV28|TRBJ2-3
CASSFWGGGAPGGSTDTQYF
TGTGCCAGCAGTTTCTGGGGCGGGGGGGCTCCAGGGGGTAGCACAGATACGCAGTATTTT
>.|TRBD1|TRBV19|TRBJ2-7
CASRDRGYEQYF
TGTGCCAGCCGGGACAGGGGCTACGAGCAGTACTTC
>.|TRBD1|TRBV5-4|TRBJ2-1
CASSLVGGTGSNEQFF
TGTGCCAGCAGCTTGGTTGGCGGGACAGGATCCAATGAGCAGTTCTTC